This T cell receptor beta chain was identified in a study of shared clonotypes between healthy human individuals. The CDR3 contains 16 residues. J gave up 0 bases and V 3 bases, and 4 bases lay outside the gene matches. Per germline, CDR1 SGHTA and CDR2 FQGNSA. Method: immunoSEQ multiplex PCR; TCRdb's copy keeps in-frame clones and lacks some. The top ten hold under 0.45% of the sample, which has about 2.3 million clones, 90% to 95% seen once. This clonotype was sampled from a man between 18 and 29 years old in good health. Some clones in this sample may be carry-over from other donors' samples. Sequencing was done on a sample of naive CD4+ T cells from PBMCs. Described subset: CD45RA+ positively selected. The rearrangement links TRBV7-2 to TRBJ2-1; 8 bases are a match to TRBD2. CDR3 residues: CASSFSGTSSYNEQFF. CDR3 nucleotides: TGTGCCAGCAGCTTTAGCGGGACGAGCTCCTACAATGAGCAGTTCTTC.